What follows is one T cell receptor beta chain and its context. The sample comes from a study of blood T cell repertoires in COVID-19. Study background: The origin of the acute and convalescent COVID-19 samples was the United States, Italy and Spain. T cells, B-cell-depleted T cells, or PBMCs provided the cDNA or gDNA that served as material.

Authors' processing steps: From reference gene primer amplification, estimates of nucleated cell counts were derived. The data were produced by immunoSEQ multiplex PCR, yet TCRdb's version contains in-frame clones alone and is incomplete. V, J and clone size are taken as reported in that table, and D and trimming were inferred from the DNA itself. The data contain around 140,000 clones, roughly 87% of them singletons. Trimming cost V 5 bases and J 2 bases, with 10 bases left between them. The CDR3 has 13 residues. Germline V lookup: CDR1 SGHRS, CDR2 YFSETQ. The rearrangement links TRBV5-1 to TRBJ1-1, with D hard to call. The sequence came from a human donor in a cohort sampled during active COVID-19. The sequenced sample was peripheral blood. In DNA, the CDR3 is TGCGCCAGCAGACATAACCCTAACACTGAAGCTTTCTTT. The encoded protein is CASRHNPNTEAFF.